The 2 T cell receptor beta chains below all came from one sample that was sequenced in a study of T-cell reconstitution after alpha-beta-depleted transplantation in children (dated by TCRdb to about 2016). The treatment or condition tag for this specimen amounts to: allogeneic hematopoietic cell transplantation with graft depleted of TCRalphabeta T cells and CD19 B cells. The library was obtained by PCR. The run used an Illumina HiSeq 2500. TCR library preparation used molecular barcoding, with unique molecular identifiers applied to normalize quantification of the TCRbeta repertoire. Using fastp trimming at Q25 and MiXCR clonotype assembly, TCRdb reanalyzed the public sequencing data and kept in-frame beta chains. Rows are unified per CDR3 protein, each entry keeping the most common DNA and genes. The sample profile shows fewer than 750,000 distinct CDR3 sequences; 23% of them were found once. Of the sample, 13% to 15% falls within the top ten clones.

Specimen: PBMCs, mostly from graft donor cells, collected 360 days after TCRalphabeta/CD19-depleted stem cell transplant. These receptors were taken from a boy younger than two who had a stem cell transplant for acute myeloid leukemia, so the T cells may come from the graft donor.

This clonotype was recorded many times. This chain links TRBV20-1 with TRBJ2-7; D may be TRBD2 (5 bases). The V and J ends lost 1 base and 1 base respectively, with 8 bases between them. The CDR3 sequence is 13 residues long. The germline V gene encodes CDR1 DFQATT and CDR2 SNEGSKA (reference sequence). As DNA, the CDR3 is TGCAGTGCTAGAGCTGGGAGTTCCTACGAGCAGTACGTC. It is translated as CSARAGSSYEQYV.

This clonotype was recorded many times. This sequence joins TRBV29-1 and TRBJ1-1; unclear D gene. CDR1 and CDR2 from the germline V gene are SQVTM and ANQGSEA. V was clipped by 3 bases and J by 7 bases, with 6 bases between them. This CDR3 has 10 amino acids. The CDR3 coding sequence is TGCAGCGTTGAGAGCAGTGAAGCTTTCTTT. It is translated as CSVESSEAFF.